This T cell receptor beta chain was sequenced during a study of human T cells and chemical hapten exposure listed by TCRdb under 2021. A note on the overall study: For sensitization, 2% DPC in acetone was applied to a 2 cm by 2 cm area of upper inner arm skin. Patch testing was performed on the upper back with Finn chambers containing 0.01% DPC, and the patch tests were scored after 6 days according to International Contact Dermatitis Research Group standards. Most of the patients in the cohort were female, and the cohort covered alopecia areata with under or over 50% scalp involvement, alopecia totalis and alopecia universalis. Blood for TCR sequencing was provided by twenty-nine alopecia patients at one to four time points (pre-sensitization, 2, 6 and 24 weeks). Throughout the study period of around 24 weeks, patients also received therapeutic DPC doses to the scalp every week. This study followed changes in the peripheral blood TCR repertoire in vivo during primary and secondary sensitization of alopecia patients to the hapten diphenylcyclopropenone (DPC). Blood samples were taken from patients before sensitization (week 0) and at 2, 6 and about 24 weeks after DPC sensitization. Libraries were pooled for sequencing, and variation in per-sample TCR yields was attributed mainly to small differences in library volumes within the pool.

The time point label here, explained by the study, means: patch test 3, about 24 weeks after DPC sensitization. The sample's treatment or condition label is to be understood as: therapeutic diphenylcyclopropenone sensitization with weekly scalp DPC. At each patch-test visit, blood was drawn before the patch test was applied. Patients were considered eligible if aged 18 to 70, diagnosed with alopecia and deemed suitable for DPC therapy, and patients were excluded if pregnant. Total RNA was extracted from unfractionated whole blood that had been collected in Tempus Blood RNA tubes. Library construction relied on RACE. TCRdb records NextSeq 500 as the sequencer. During library preparation, unique molecular identifiers were attached to individual cDNA molecules so that TCRs could be counted in a quantitative, reproducible way. Both TCR alpha and TCR beta chains were sequenced from each blood RNA sample. The original methods were these. Samples had a median of about 96,000 TCRs, with a range from roughly 23,224 to 700,000. V, J and CDR3 annotation of the TCR reads was performed with the Decombinator software suite. For the PS versus PT1 abundance plots, all samples were subsampled to the same number of TCRs (28,000). TCRs were defined as expanded if absent before sensitization and observed at least eight times at the 2-week time point. The public reads were run again by TCRdb, first through fastp at Q25 and then through MiXCR, and only productive beta chains were kept. Each CDR3 protein gets just one entry, which takes the most common genes and DNA from the rows behind it. TCRdb, rather than the study authors, made the V and J calls. The sample table contains tens of thousands of distinct CDR3 sequences; only one count was recorded for more than 9.5% of them. The top ten hold around 17% of the sample.

Many counts were recorded for this clonotype. Its antigen is still unknown. One base away there is no much larger clone; base qualities are not given. Beyond this particular receptor, the publication reports: After repeated subsampling, the strength of the expansion versus patch-test correlation and the threshold at which it became significant changed. Alopecia, a presumed autoimmune disease, was present in all patients, so the immune response of the patients might differ from that of healthy individuals. The number of TCRs above 1 in 1000 frequency did not change with DPC sensitization; there was no evidence of global repertoire structure alterations. Significantly more large CDR3 similarity clusters were formed by expanded TCRs than by pre-sensitization or healthy control sets, consistent with antigen-driven responses. Patch test score correlated positively with the number of PT1 expanded TCRs, reaching significance at thresholds 8, 16 and 32 but not at 4.

The germline V end is reduced by 6 bases and the J end by 3 bases; junction bases left unmatched: 2. The cysteine opens and the phenylalanine closes a CDR3 of 11 amino acids. Just CDR3 DNA is preserved here, 33 bases in frame from base 1. In the germline V gene, CDR1 corresponds to SQVTM and CDR2 to ANQGSEA. The receptor's source is a woman aged 40 to 49 with alopecia areata. Some clones in this sample may be carry-over from other donors' samples. Recombination connected TRBV29-1 to TRBJ2-7, with TRBD1 matching 7 junction bases. The sample here was whole blood, taken in connection with sensitization to the hapten diphenylcyclopropenone (DPC). The CDR3 protein is CSVGTVYEQYF. In nucleotide form, the sequence is TGCAGCGTAGGGACAGTCTACGAGCAGTACTTC.